Following are 19 T cell receptor beta chains from one sample sequenced in a study of T cells after yellow fever vaccination. TCRdb recomputed calls from the 5' RACE reads with MiXCR, one row per CDR3 protein. The profile shows about 96,000 distinct CDR3 sequences, roughly 9% of them singletons. Sequences were derived from CD8+ T cells not binding an NS4B(214-222) dextramer, sorted from PBMCs, sampled approximately 16 days after the first yellow fever vaccination. All receptors derive from a man between 18 and 35 years old who received the YFV17D yellow fever vaccine.

This clonotype showed up just a few times. The chain combines TRBV4-1 with TRBJ2-2; the D gene is possibly TRBD1 (6 bases). Trimming cost V 4 bases and J 5 bases, with 14 bases left between them. This CDR3 has 15 residues. Germline V gene data show CDR1 as MGHRA and CDR2 as YSYEKL. The CDR3 is CASSRLQTGTGELFF. The CDR3 DNA reads as TGCGCCAGCAGCCGCCTGCAGACAGGTACCGGGGAGCTGTTTTTT.

The rearrangement joins TRBV30 to TRBJ2-7; tentative D call: TRBD2 (5 bases). The germline V gene has CDR1 GTSNPN and CDR2 SVGIG (reference sequence). The V gene lost 1 base and the J gene lost 4 bases, with 17 bases spanning the gap. This CDR3 contains 15 residues. The CDR3 loop is CAWSAGLPVIYEQYF. The CDR3 region has the DNA TGTGCCTGGAGTGCTGGACTCCCAGTGATTTACGAGCAGTACTTC.

This clonotype appeared a few times. The CDR3 protein is CASSFRTGQDVRMNTEAFF. CDR3 sequence (DNA): TGCGCCAGCAGCTTTAGGACAGGCCAGGATGTTCGGATGAACACTGAAGCTTTCTTT. The rearrangement uses TRBV5-1 and TRBJ1-1; the match to TRBD1 covers 7 bases. The germline V gene encodes CDR1 SGHRS and CDR2 YFSETQ. J was trimmed by 0 bases and V by 2 bases; bases with no gene match: 16. The CDR3 is 19 amino acids.

In its sample, this clonotype was seen many times. This chain links TRBV29-1 with TRBJ2-4, with D unresolved. Looked up from germline, CDR1 is SQVTM and CDR2 is ANQGSEA. The CDR3 runs to 13 residues. Trimming took 4 bases from V and 0 from J, leaving 7 bases between them. The CDR3, as DNA: TGCAGCGTTGTACTGCTAGCCAAAAACATTCAGTACTTC. Translating it yields CSVVLLAKNIQYF.

V is TRBV23-1 and J is TRBJ2-3, with D possibly matching TRBD2 (6 bases). TRBV23-1 is an open reading frame, and its role is uncertain. V gave up 4 bases and J gave up 2 bases, with 16 bases separating them. This CDR3 spans 16 amino acids. CDR3 in amino acids: CASSLDRDSNTDTQYF. CDR3 coding DNA: TGCGCCAGCAGTCTCGATAGGGACTCCAACACAGATACGCAGTATTTT.

Only a few counts were recorded for this clonotype. This rearrangement joins TRBV20-1 to TRBJ2-3; 15 nucleotides agree with TRBD2. CDR3 length equals 19 residues. Germline CDR1 and CDR2: DFQATT and SNEGSKA (reference sequence). J lost 4 bases, V lost 6 bases, and 17 bases had no gene match. DNA of the CDR3: TGCAGTGCCCCAGGAATTGGACTAGCGGGGGGGCCTCGGGCAGATACGCAGTATTTT. It yields the protein CSAPGIGLAGGPRADTQYF.

This chain links TRBV4-1 with TRBJ2-5; the D gene is possibly TRBD2 (6 bases). The CDR3 is made up of 13 amino acids. Trimming took 8 bases from V and 4 from J, leaving 14 bases between them. CDR1 MGHRA and CDR2 YSYEKL come from the germline V gene. The CDR3 nucleotides read TGCGCCAGCCGGGGCGCGGGGTCAGAGACCCAGTACTTC. This translates into CASRGAGSETQYF.

This chain joins TRBV10-1 and TRBJ1-6, with D possibly matching TRBD1 (6 bases). V was cut by 11 bases and J by 2 bases, with 25 bases left in between. CDR1 is WNHNN, CDR2 SYGVQD, per germline (reference sequence). The CDR3 loop spans 18 amino acids. The CDR3 loop reads CAGRGGNRVKAYNSPLHF. DNA of the CDR3: TGCGCCGGACGAGGGGGTAACAGGGTAAAAGCCTATAATTCACCCCTCCACTTT.

The genes are TRBV6-5 and TRBJ2-3; D gene ambiguous. The CDR3 runs 16 residues. V shed 4 bases and J shed 0 bases, with 14 bases lying between them. Germline assignment: CDR1 MNHEY and CDR2 SVGAGI. CDR3 sequence (DNA): TGTGCCAGCAGTTTCGACTGGGGAACTAGCACAGATACGCAGTATTTT. Translated, it gives CASSFDWGTSTDTQYF.

V usage is TRBV10-3 and J usage is TRBJ2-6; no clear D. This CDR3 region has 14 residues. CDR1 ENHRY and CDR2 SYGVKD come from the germline V gene. V was cut by 9 bases and J by 1 base, with 10 bases left in between. The CDR3: CAIVEVSGANVLTF. Written as DNA, the CDR3 is TGTGCCATTGTAGAGGTATCTGGGGCCAACGTCCTGACTTTC.

This clonotype was picked up a small number of times. The gene calls are TRBV4-1 and TRBJ1-2; D not certain. V lost 1 base and J lost 0, with 12 bases in between. CDR1 is MGHRA and CDR2 is YSYEKL in the germline V gene. The CDR3 loop spans 16 amino acids. The CDR3 here is CASSQVRRSTNYGYTF. The CDR3 DNA follows: TGCGCCAGCAGCCAAGTTCGACGGTCGACTAACTATGGCTACACCTTC.

The chain has TRBV10-3 and TRBJ2-5; TRBD2 matches at 7 bases. The CDR3 length is 15 residues. Trimming at V came to 6 bases and at J to 1 base, leaving 8 bases not matched to a gene. Germline CDR1 ENHRY, CDR2 SYGVKD. The CDR3 nucleotides are TGTGCCATCAGCGGATCCGGGACTACCCAAGAGACCCAGTACTTC. As protein: CAISGSGTTQETQYF.

The chain combines TRBV7-9 with TRBJ2-7, with a weak D call TRBD1 (5 bases). Deletions cut 4 bases from V and 0 bases from J, with 10 bases between. This CDR3 comprises 14 residues. Per germline, CDR1 SEHNR and CDR2 FQNEAQ (reference sequence). This chain's CDR3 is CASSSVDSSYEQYV. CDR3 DNA sequence: TGTGCCAGCAGCTCCGTCGACAGCTCCTACGAGCAGTACGTC.

The gene calls are TRBV7-8 and TRBJ2-3; no clear D. CDR3 size: 16 residues. The V gene lost 0 bases and the J gene lost 0 bases, with 10 bases spanning the gap. CDR1 SGHVS and CDR2 FQNEAQ come from the germline V gene. The CDR3 reads CASSLAPLASTDTQYF. The CDR3 region has the DNA TGTGCCAGCAGCTTAGCCCCCCTCGCTAGCACAGATACGCAGTATTTT.

This clonotype has a handful of counts. The chain carries TRBV7-9 and TRBJ2-5; 9 bases agree with TRBD2. The CDR3 has 14 residues. The germline gives CDR1 SEHNR, CDR2 FQNEAQ (reference sequence). Losses at the gene ends were 8 bases for V and 2 bases for J; bases not matched to a gene: 6. The CDR3 is CASGLSGGQETQYF. The CDR3 coding sequence is TGTGCCAGCGGACTTAGCGGGGGACAAGAGACCCAGTACTTC. Full variable domain (outside the CDR3, taken from reference TRBV7-9 and TRBJ2-5): DTGVSQNPRHKITKRGQNVTFRCDPISEHNRLYWYRQTLGQGPEFLTYFQNEAQLEKSRLLSDRFSAERPKGSFSTLEIQRTEQGDSAMYLCASGLSGGQETQYFGPGTRLLVL.

V and J are TRBV7-9 and TRBJ1-1, with D tentatively TRBD1 (5 bases). Germline values: CDR1 SEHNR, CDR2 FQNEAQ (reference sequence). Trimming pared 2 bases from V and 4 bases from J, leaving 11 bases between. The CDR3 loop spans 14 amino acids. The CDR3 DNA follows: TGTGCCAGCAGCTTAACGCAGGGTATCACTGAAGCTTTCTTT. It codes for CASSLTQGITEAFF.

V gene TRBV30 combines with J gene TRBJ2-3; no clear D. The length of the CDR3 is 13 residues. The V end lost 4 bases, the J end lost 5 bases, and 13 bases lay between the germline ends. Germline V gene data show CDR1 as GTSNPN and CDR2 as SVGIG (reference sequence). This chain's CDR3 is CAWTDLSGDTQYF. CDR3 coding DNA: TGTGCCTGGACCGACCTCTCAGGAGATACGCAGTATTTT.

This clonotype was recorded many times. The genes are TRBV7-9 and TRBJ2-5; D is unclear. CDR1 is SEHNR and CDR2 is FQNEAQ in the germline V gene (reference sequence). V lost 1 base, J lost 1 base, and 10 bases lay in between. This CDR3 is built from 15 residues. Written as DNA, the CDR3 is TGTGCCAGCAGCTTAGGGATCCTACCCCAAGAGACCCAGTACTTC. Amino acids: CASSLGILPQETQYF.

The table lists this clonotype with a few counts. The chain has TRBV7-9 and TRBJ2-3; TRBD2 is a possible D gene (5 bases). V was pared by 3 bases and J by 4 bases, with 14 bases between. The CDR3 has 15 residues. Germline CDR1 reads SEHNR; CDR2 reads FQNEAQ (reference sequence). The CDR3 loop is CASSFSPGTPDTQYF. The CDR3 DNA sequence: TGTGCCAGCAGCTTCTCTCCGGGAACACCAGATACGCAGTATTTT.